The 8 T cell receptor beta chains reported below all come from one sample, sequenced in a study of T cell responses to AZD1222 COVID-19 vaccine. The assay was immunoSEQ multiplex PCR, and TCRdb's table has in-frame clones only and misses some. This sample has 150,000 to 200,000 clones, with almost 95% found just once. The input for sequencing was peripheral blood, taken on day 0 of AZD1222 vaccination. All receptors come from an adult in good health.

This chain joins TRBV7-8 and TRBJ2-2; D perhaps matches TRBD2 (6 bases). The CDR3 length is 16 residues. V gave up 5 bases and J gave up 0 bases, with 13 bases separating them. The V gene's germline CDR1 is SGHVS and CDR2 FQNEAQ. CDR3 region: CASSLSGSANTGELFF. In nucleotides, the CDR3 is TGTGCCAGCAGCCTCTCCGGGAGTGCGAACACCGGGGAGCTGTTTTTT.

The chain joins TRBV5-1 to TRBJ1-2; the match to TRBD1 covers 8 bases. J gave up 13 bases and V 5 bases, and 13 bases lay outside the gene matches. This CDR3 comprises 13 residues. The germline gives CDR1 SGHRS, CDR2 YFSETQ. CDR3 loop: CASSSMTGVPGTF. The CDR3 bases are TGCGCCAGCAGTTCCATGACAGGGGTTCCAGGCACCTTC.

This clone was recorded once. This rearrangement joins TRBV5-6 to TRBJ1-2; a possible D gene is TRBD1 (6 bases). Trimming took 4 bases from V and 3 from J, leaving 22 bases between them. This CDR3 comprises 17 residues. CDR1 and CDR2 (germline): SGHDT, YYEEEE. The CDR3 nucleotides are TGTGCCAGCAGCCGAGGTCCTAGAGGGGGAATTTACTATGGCTACACCTTC. Protein sequence: CASSRGPRGGIYYGYTF. The whole variable domain, remainder taken from reference TRBV5-6 and TRBJ1-2, is DAGVTQSPTHLIKTRGQQVTLRCSPKSGHDTVSWYQQALGQGPQFIFQYYEEEERQRGNFPDRFSGHQFPNYSSELNVNALLLGDSALYLCASSRGPRGGIYYGYTFGSGTRLTVV.

The gene calls are TRBV12-3 or TRBV12-4 and TRBJ1-5, with D uncertain. V dropped 7 bases and J dropped 3 bases, with 10 bases sitting between them. CDR3 size: 13 residues. DNA of the CDR3: TGTGCCAGCAAAGGACGAGACAATCAGCCCCAGCATTTT. This encodes CASKGRDNQPQHF.

The V and J genes are TRBV28 and TRBJ1-5; tentatively, D is TRBD1 (6 bases). The CDR3 extends over 16 amino acids. V lost 4 bases and J 5 bases, leaving 18 bases between the germline ends. Germline-derived CDR1 and CDR2 are MDHEN and SYDVKM. The CDR3: CASSSVWDNLYQPQHF. CDR3 nucleotides: TGTGCCAGCAGTTCCGTGTGGGACAACCTCTATCAGCCCCAGCATTTT.

The V gene is TRBV19, the J gene TRBJ2-4; 11 bases line up with TRBD2. CDR3 size: 17 residues. Trimming at V came to 3 bases and at J to 3 bases, leaving 7 bases not matched to a gene. Looked up from germline, CDR1 is LNHDA and CDR2 is SQIVND (reference sequence). The CDR3 protein is CASSIPGLAEYKNIQYF. The CDR3 coding sequence is TGTGCCAGTAGTATTCCGGGACTAGCGGAATACAAAAACATTCAGTACTTC.

This clone was seen only a few times. V and J are TRBV5-5 and TRBJ1-2, with a tentative D call TRBD1 (6 bases). Looked up from germline, CDR1 is SGHKS and CDR2 is YYEKEE (reference sequence). Trimming removed 0 bases from V and 4 bases from J, with 22 bases in between. CDR3 length: 18 amino acids. CDR3 bases: TGTGCCAGCAGCTTGGGGTCACAGGGCAACCGTCCGATCTATGGCTACACCTTC. Translating gives CASSLGSQGNRPIYGYTF.

This sequence joins TRBV15 and TRBJ1-6; no clear D. Trimming cost V 0 bases and J 7 bases, with 13 bases left between them. The germline gives CDR1 LNHNV, CDR2 YYDKDF (reference sequence). The CDR3 extends over 16 amino acids. The CDR3 nucleotides read TGTGCCACCAGCAGAGATCCGCCGGGCTTCAATTCACCCCTCCACTTT. It translates to CATSRDPPGFNSPLHF.